A selection of T cell receptor beta chains follows, all from one sample in a study of immune cell composition in non-small cell lung cancer. Sequencing was performed with immunoSEQ multiplex PCR; in TCRdb, only in-frame clones are kept and a portion is missing. The profile shows 2,000 or so clones, approximately 70% of them singletons. The sample was lung tumor tissue. Every receptor here comes from a human donor with non-small cell lung cancer. The CDR3 runs from the conserved cysteine through the conserved F or W. D genes are given only for firm matches. Clone size, where shown, is once, few, many, or a class for clones that have expanded.

NA	TRBV7-6	TRBD2	TRBJ2-1	CASTGRAQLGYNEQFF	TGTGCCAGCACGGGGAGGGCCCAGCTGGGGTACAATGAGCAGTTCTTC
NA	TRBV6-9	NA	TRBJ2-5	CASSCGTPGGFVTQYF	TGTGCCAGCAGTTGTGGGACTCCCGGAGGGTTTGTGACCCAGTACTTC
NA	TRBV7-2	NA	TRBJ2-3	CASSLGLSTYTQYF	TGTGCCAGCAGCTTAGGACTGAGCACCTATACGCAGTATTTT
NA	TRBV6-5	NA	TRBJ1-1	CASSYHESTEAFF	TGTGCCAGCAGTTACCACGAGAGCACTGAAGCTTTCTTT
NA	TRBV16	TRBD2	TRBJ2-1	CASSPSGASGGNEQFF	TGTGCCAGCAGCCCCTCTGGGGCTAGCGGGGGGAATGAGCAGTTCTTC
NA	TRBV27	NA	TRBJ1-2	CASSSFNGGGYTF	TGTGCCAGCAGTTCTTTTAATGGGGGCGGCTACACCTTC
NA	TRBV27	NA	TRBJ2-6	CATWTASGANVLTF	TGTGCCACCTGGACAGCCTCTGGGGCCAACGTCCTGACTTTC
NA	TRBV5-1	TRBD1	TRBJ1-1	CASSMGQGGEAFF	TGCGCCAGCAGCATGGGACAGGGGGGTGAAGCTTTCTTT
NA	TRBV10-3	TRBD2	TRBJ2-5	CATNVGGGQETQYF	TGTGCCACCAACGTCGGCGGGGGGCAAGAGACCCAGTACTTC
NA	TRBV7-2	NA	TRBJ2-3	CASSPVAHLSTDTQYF	TGTGCCAGCAGCCCCGTAGCGCACCTCAGCACAGATACGCAGTATTTT
NA	TRBV5-1	NA	TRBJ2-6	CASSPGNSGANVLTF	TGCGCCAGCAGCCCAGGGAACTCTGGGGCCAACGTCCTGACTTTC
NA	TRBV7-2	TRBD2	TRBJ2-1	CASSSSGGAYNEQFF	TGTGCCAGCAGCTCTAGCGGGGGGGCCTACAATGAGCAGTTCTTC
NA	TRBV30	TRBD1	TRBJ1-1	CAWSVSIWAGGLNTEAFF	TGTGCCTGGAGTGTTTCTATCTGGGCAGGGGGTTTGAACACTGAAGCTTTCTTT
NA	TRBV9	NA	TRBJ1-6	CASSVESGVSPLHF	TGTGCCAGCAGCGTAGAGTCGGGAGTCTCACCCCTCCACTTT
few	TRBV11-3	NA	TRBJ2-1	CASSPYYNEQFF	TGTGCCAGCAGCCCTTACTACAATGAGCAGTTCTTC
NA	TRBV7-2	TRBD2	TRBJ2-7	CASSSTSGYTSYEQYF	TGTGCCAGCAGCTCCACTAGCGGGTACACCTCCTACGAGCAGTACTTC
NA	TRBV4-3	TRBD2	TRBJ2-1	CASSQEGPGGPTYNEQFF	TGCGCCAGCAGCCAAGAGGGTCCGGGAGGGCCCACCTACAATGAGCAGTTCTTC
NA	TRBV9	TRBD2	TRBJ2-5	CASSVGGLAGMGETQYF	TGTGCCAGCAGCGTAGGAGGACTAGCGGGTATGGGGGAGACCCAGTACTTC
NA	TRBV15	NA	TRBJ1-2	CATSRDLRYGYTF	TGTGCCACCAGCAGAGATCTACGCTATGGCTACACCTTC
NA	TRBV20-1	NA	TRBJ2-5	CSATVQETQYF	TGCAGTGCCACAGTCCAAGAGACCCAGTACTTC
NA	TRBV2	TRBD2	TRBJ2-7	CGGVAGSSYEQYF	TGTGGTGGGGTAGCGGGGAGCTCCTACGAGCAGTACTTC
NA	TRBV27	NA	TRBJ2-3	CASSYFIGTQYF	TGTGCCAGCAGTTACTTCATTGGTACGCAGTATTTT
NA	TRBV18	TRBD2	TRBJ2-5	CASSPGLAAQETQYF	TGTGCCAGCTCACCTGGACTAGCGGCACAAGAGACCCAGTACTTC
NA	TRBV12-5	TRBD2	TRBJ2-1	CASVTSGGPYEQFF	TGTGCTAGTGTTACTAGCGGGGGGCCCTATGAGCAGTTCTTC
NA	TRBV2	TRBD2	TRBJ2-5	CASSDLVAGGVETQYF	TGTGCCAGCAGTGATTTAGTAGCGGGGGGCGTAGAGACCCAGTACTTC
NA	TRBV9	TRBD1	TRBJ1-2	CASSPRQGNYGYTF	TGTGCCAGCAGCCCTCGACAGGGGAACTATGGCTACACCTTC
large	TRBV27	NA	TRBJ2-2	CASSLVRGLSNTGELFF	TGTGCCAGCAGTTTAGTCAGGGGTTTGTCGAACACCGGGGAGCTGTTTTTT
NA	TRBV7-2	NA	TRBJ2-5	CASTNQETQYF	TGTGCCAGCACCAACCAAGAGACCCAGTACTTC
NA	TRBV2	TRBD1	TRBJ1-2	CASSGDRGNYGYTF	TGTGCCAGCAGTGGAGACAGGGGTAACTATGGCTACACCTTC
few	TRBV19	TRBD1	TRBJ1-5	CASSLRQGPQHF	TGTGCCAGTAGTTTACGACAGGGGCCCCAGCATTTT
NA	TRBV19	TRBD1	TRBJ1-1	CASSAAGGITEAFF	TGTGCCAGTAGTGCGGCAGGGGGGATCACTGAAGCTTTCTTT
NA	TRBV19	TRBD2	TRBJ2-1	CASSISGSSYNEQFF	TGTGCCAGTAGTATAAGCGGGAGCTCCTACAATGAGCAGTTCTTC
NA	TRBV10-3	NA	TRBJ2-5	CAISGQGGGETQYF	TGTGCCATCAGTGGACAGGGAGGAGGAGAGACCCAGTACTTC
few	TRBV4-1	NA	TRBJ1-2	CASSQVAAVDNYGYTF	TGCGCCAGCAGCCAAGTGGCGGCCGTTGATAACTATGGCTACACCTTC
NA	TRBV10-3	TRBD1	TRBJ2-7	CAISESVGTGGNYEQYF	TGTGCCATCAGTGAGTCGGTCGGGACAGGGGGCAATTACGAGCAGTACTTC
NA	TRBV19	NA	TRBJ1-3	CASEGVSSSGNTIYF	TGTGCCAGTGAGGGAGTCTCCAGCTCCGGAAACACCATATATTTT
NA	TRBV19	NA	TRBJ1-6	CASSARGAPVGSPLHF	TGTGCCAGTAGCGCCCGGGGGGCTCCCGTCGGCTCACCCCTCCACTTT
NA	TRBV19	NA	TRBJ2-1	CASSSEGTSSYNEQFF	TGTGCCAGTAGTTCGGAGGGCACGAGCTCCTACAATGAGCAGTTCTTC
NA	TRBV7-9	NA	TRBJ1-6	CASSLGGLDSPLHF	TGTGCCAGCAGCTTAGGGGGGCTGGATTCACCCCTCCACTTT
NA	TRBV27	TRBD2	TRBJ2-2	CASSKLAGATGELFF	TGTGCCAGCAGTAAACTAGCGGGAGCGACCGGGGAGCTGTTTTTT
NA	TRBV5-6	TRBD1	TRBJ2-1	CASSRGQPYNEQFF	TGTGCCAGCAGCAGGGGACAGCCGTACAATGAGCAGTTCTTC
NA	TRBV9	TRBD2	TRBJ2-3	CASSEAPISGVLSTDTQYF	TGTGCCAGCAGCGAGGCCCCTATTAGCGGGGTACTTAGCACAGATACGCAGTATTTT
few	TRBV7-7	NA	TRBJ2-5	CASSLDRDETQYF	TGTGCTAGCAGCTTAGACAGAGACGAGACCCAGTACTTC
NA	TRBV14	TRBD2	TRBJ2-1	CASSPGLAGVWEQFF	TGTGCCAGCAGCCCAGGACTAGCGGGAGTCTGGGAGCAGTTCTTC
NA	TRBV7-6	NA	TRBJ2-6	CASSLDPETGNSGANVLTF	TGTGCCAGCAGCTTAGATCCAGAAACAGGGAACTCTGGGGCCAACGTCCTGACTTTC
NA	TRBV19	TRBD1	TRBJ1-2	CASSIDPRTGYGYTF	TGTGCCAGTAGTATAGATCCTCGGACAGGGTATGGCTACACCTTC
NA	TRBV9	NA	TRBJ1-1	CASSSGSTEAFF	TGTGCCAGCAGCTCCGGGAGCACTGAAGCTTTCTTT
once	TRBV6-1	TRBD2	TRBJ2-4	CASSHGEGIQYF	TGTGCCAGCAGCCATGGGGAGGGCATTCAGTACTTC
large	TRBV5-1	NA	TRBJ2-3	CASSSSGGVYTDTQYF	TGCGCCAGCAGCTCTTCAGGCGGGGTCTACACAGATACGCAGTATTTT